What follows describes a single TCR gamma chain. Its antigen remains unknown. In the same sample, other DNA sequences code for this CDR3. The J segment lost 3 bases and the V segment lost 3 bases, leaving 5 bases of the junction unmatched. There are 13 residues in the CDR3. The germline CDR1 and CDR2 sequences are GITISATS and ISYDGTV (reference sequence). RNA was extracted from the cells and then reverse transcribed. The CDR3 regions were amplified by multiplex PCR from V-gene primers to a constant-region primer. TCRdb re-identified clones in the multiplex PCR reads via CATT. The data contain 36,000 or so gamma-chain clones, over 20% of them seen just once; the ten biggest clones take up under 2%. This specimen comes from a study of Vδ1+ human thymocytes. Alphabeta T cells were depleted, then CD3+ Vdelta1+ Vdelta2- thymocytes were FACS-sorted. Between roughly 98% and 99.6% of sorted thymocytes were Vdelta1+.

Study-level findings and limits: Thymic TRG and TRD repertoires appeared highly polyclonal, with Gaussian CDR3 length distributions. TRD repertoires were essentially private, unlike widely shared TRG clonotypes. Around 20% of thymic delta-chain sequences were Vdelta2, with few Vdelta3, unlike blood Vdelta1+ controls.

This receptor was identified in a girl under two years old who had congenital heart surgery. This rearrangement joins TRGV9 to TRGJ1 or TRGJ2. The sample comprised Vdelta1+ gamma-delta thymocytes from the thymus. The subset was: FACS-sorted CD3+ TCRalphabeta- TCRVdelta1+ TCRVdelta2- thymocytes. DNA of the CDR3: TGTGCCTTGTGGGAGTTACCTTATTATAAGAAACTCTTT. It yields the protein CALWELPYYKKLF.